The entry below describes one TCR beta chain. This clone was recorded only once. What this receptor recognizes is not known. The input lacks base qualities; no much larger clone sits a single base away. Via the germline V gene (reference sequence), CDR1 is PRHDT and CDR2 FYEKMQ. The CDR3 holds 14 amino acids from the cysteine to the phenylalanine. Only the CDR3 part of the read is kept: 42 bases, read in frame from the first base. The junction shows trimming of 5 bases on V and 13 bases on J, and the gene matches do not reach 11 bases of it. In Seattle, one collaborating source enrolled patients while the infection was active and tracked those patients longitudinally over the course of disease. The collaborating institutions used their own protocols to collect whole blood in K2EDTA tubes. Collaborator samples were shipped for TCRbeta analysis as frozen whole blood, isolated PBMCs, or DNA extracted from either sample type.

This record belongs to a study of blood T cell repertoires in COVID-19 (dated by TCRdb to 2018 to 2021). In terms of the full investigation: Collaborator samples came from the United States, Italy and Spain and covered acute and convalescent phases of COVID-19. The repertoires were released in a freely available public database intended as a resource for research on the immune response to SARS-CoV-2. The samples were drawn from two sources: the first 160 participants of the ongoing ImmuneRACE study, and 950 to 1,500 subjects contributed by 6 global collaborators. The dataset comprised deeply sampled blood TCRbeta repertoires from subjects exposed to, actively infected with, or recovered from COVID-19. Sample metadata almost always included a de-identified subject ID, COVID-19 status, age in years and sex. The material from the prospective study consisted of cDNA or gDNA derived from T cells, B-cell-depleted T cells, or PBMCs. Where available, HLA class I and class II types were taken from metadata supplied by the sample provider and were not determined by assay-based typing. What the study reported, not specific to this receptor: Clinical and demographic metadata were provided uncurated, with the amount varying by source and participant.

TCRbeta CDR3 regions were amplified from genomic DNA using the immunoSEQ Assay, a bias-controlled multiplex PCR. As for how the authors treated the data: Nucleated cell counts per sample were estimated from amplification of reference gene primers within the assay. Sequence reads were collapsed and filtered to measure the absolute abundance of every unique TCRbeta CDR3 rearrangement. For each sample, productive Simpson clonality was calculated as the square root of Simpson's diversity index across productive rearrangements. Imported from immuneACCESS, the table was reduced by TCRdb to in-frame sequences with V and J called. These copies leave out some clones; in studies compared against another copy, an unresolved V gene accounts for under half, and the cause of the remainder is not known. The DNA was the basis for D and trimming; V, J and clone size are from that table. This sample has 450,000 or so clones in its table, and roughly nine tenths of those were observed once. 0.8% to 0.9% of the sample belongs to the ten largest clones.

Material for sequencing was peripheral blood. The TCR originated in a man aged 18 to 35 with COVID-19, enrolled during active disease. The chain is encoded by TRBV13 joined to TRBJ2-1; a stretch of 10 junction bases matches TRBD2. The DNA reads as follows: TGTGCCAGCAGCCCCCAGGGGACTAGCGTTGAACAGTTCTTC. Its translation reads: CASSPQGTSVEQFF.